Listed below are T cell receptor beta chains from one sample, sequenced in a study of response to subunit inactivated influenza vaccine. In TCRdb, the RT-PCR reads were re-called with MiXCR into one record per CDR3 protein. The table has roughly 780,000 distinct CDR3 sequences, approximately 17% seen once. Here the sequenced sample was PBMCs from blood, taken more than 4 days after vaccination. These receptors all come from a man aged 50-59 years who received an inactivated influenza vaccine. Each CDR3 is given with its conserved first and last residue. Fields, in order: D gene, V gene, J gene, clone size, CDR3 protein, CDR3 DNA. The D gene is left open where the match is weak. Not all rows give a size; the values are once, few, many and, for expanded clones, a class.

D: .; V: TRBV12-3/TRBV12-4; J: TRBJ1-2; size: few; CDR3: CASSLSRELVPGGYTF; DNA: TGTGCCAGCAGTTTATCCCGGGAGCTGGTACCGGGTGGCTACACCTTC
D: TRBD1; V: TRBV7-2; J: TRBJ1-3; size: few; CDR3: CASSLAGTGTGNTIYF; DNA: TGTGCCAGCAGCTTAGCCGGGACAGGGACGGGGAACACCATATATTTT
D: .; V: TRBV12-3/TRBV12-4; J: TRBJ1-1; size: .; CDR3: CASRESGLTEAFF; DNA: TGTGCCAGCAGGGAATCGGGCCTCACTGAAGCTTTCTTT
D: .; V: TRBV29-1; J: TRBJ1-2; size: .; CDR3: CSVGEGLYDGYTF; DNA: TGCAGCGTCGGCGAAGGGCTATACGATGGCTACACCTTC
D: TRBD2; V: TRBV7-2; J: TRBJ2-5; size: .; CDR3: CASSPGLASIQYF; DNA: TGTGCCAGCAGCCCAGGACTAGCGTCTATACAGTACTTC
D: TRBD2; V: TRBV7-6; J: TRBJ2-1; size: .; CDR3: CASSLVGRGQFF; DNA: TGTGCCAGCAGCTTAGTCGGGAGGGGGCAGTTCTTC
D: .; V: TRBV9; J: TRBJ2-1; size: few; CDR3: CASSGSREQFF; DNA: TGTGCCAGCAGCGGATCAAGGGAGCAGTTCTTC
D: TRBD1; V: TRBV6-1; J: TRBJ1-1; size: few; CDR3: CASSPGQGASGWAEAFF; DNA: TGTGCCAGCAGTCCCGGACAGGGAGCGAGCGGTTGGGCTGAAGCTTTCTTT
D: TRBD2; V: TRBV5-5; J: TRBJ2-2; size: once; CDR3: CASSLTRTSGRNTGELFF; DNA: TGTGCCAGCAGCTTGACCCGTACTAGCGGGAGGAACACCGGGGAGCTGTTTTTT
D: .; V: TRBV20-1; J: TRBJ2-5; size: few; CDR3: CSAPPAASQETQYF; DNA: TGCAGTGCCCCCCCCGCCGCTAGCCAAGAGACCCAGTACTTC
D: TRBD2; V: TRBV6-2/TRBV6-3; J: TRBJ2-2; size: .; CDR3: CASRTGTRDTGELFF; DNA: TGTGCCAGCAGGACCGGGACTAGGGACACCGGGGAGCTGTTTTTT
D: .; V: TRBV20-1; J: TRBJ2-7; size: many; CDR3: CSALRDPTSYEQYF; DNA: TGCAGTGCTCTTCGGGACCCAACATCCTACGAGCAGTACTTC
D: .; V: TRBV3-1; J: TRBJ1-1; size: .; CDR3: CASSQPAQGAFF; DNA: TGTGCCAGCAGCCAGCCGGCTCAGGGGGCTTTCTTT
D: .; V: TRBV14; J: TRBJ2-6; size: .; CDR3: CASSQLFRTGANVLTF; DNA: TGTGCCAGCAGCCAACTGTTCCGTACTGGGGCCAACGTCCTGACTTTC